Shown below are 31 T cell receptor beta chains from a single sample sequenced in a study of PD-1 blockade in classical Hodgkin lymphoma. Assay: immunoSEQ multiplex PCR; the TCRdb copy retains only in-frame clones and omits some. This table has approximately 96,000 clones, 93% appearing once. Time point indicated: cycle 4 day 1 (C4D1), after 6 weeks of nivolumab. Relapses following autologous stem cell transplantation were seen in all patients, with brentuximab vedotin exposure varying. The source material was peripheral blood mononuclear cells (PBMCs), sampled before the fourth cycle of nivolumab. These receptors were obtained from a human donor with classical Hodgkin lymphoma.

CDR3 DNA: TGTGCCAGCAGTTTAGCGGGAGGGAGCAGCTCCTACGAGCAGTACTTC. Translation: CASSLAGGSSSYEQYF. The chain uses TRBV28 and TRBJ2-7; 9 nucleotides line up with TRBD2. J lost 0 bases, V lost 2 bases, and 5 bases had no gene match. The CDR3 has 16 residues. Per germline, CDR1 MDHEN and CDR2 SYDVKM.

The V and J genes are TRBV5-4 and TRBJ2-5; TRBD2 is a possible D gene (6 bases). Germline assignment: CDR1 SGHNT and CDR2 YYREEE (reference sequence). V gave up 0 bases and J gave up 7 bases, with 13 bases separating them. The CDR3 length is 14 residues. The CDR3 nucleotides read TGTGCCAGCAGCTTGGGGGAGGAATGGGGGACCCAGTACTTC. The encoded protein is CASSLGEEWGTQYF.

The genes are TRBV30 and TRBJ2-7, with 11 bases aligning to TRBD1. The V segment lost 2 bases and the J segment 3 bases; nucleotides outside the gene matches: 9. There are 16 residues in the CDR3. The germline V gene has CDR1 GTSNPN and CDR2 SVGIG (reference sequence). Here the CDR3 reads CAWSTLFGTGGYEQYF. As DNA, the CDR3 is TGTGCCTGGAGTACACTCTTTGGGACAGGGGGCTACGAGCAGTACTTC.

CDR3 protein: CASSSDRLISNEQFF. The CDR3 region has the DNA TGTGCCAGCAGCTCGGACAGGTTAATTTCCAATGAGCAGTTCTTC. The chain employs TRBV7-3 and TRBJ2-1, with 7 bases fitting TRBD1. V lost 4 bases, J lost 6 bases, and 9 bases stayed unmatched. Germline V CDR1 and CDR2: SGHTA, FQGTGA. The CDR3 covers 15 residues.

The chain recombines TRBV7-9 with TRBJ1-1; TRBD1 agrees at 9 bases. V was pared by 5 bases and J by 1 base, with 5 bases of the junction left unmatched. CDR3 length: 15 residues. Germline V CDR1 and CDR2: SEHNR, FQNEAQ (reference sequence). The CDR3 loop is CASSPTGGKNTEAFF. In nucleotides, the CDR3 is TGTGCCAGCAGCCCCACAGGGGGCAAGAACACTGAAGCTTTCTTT.

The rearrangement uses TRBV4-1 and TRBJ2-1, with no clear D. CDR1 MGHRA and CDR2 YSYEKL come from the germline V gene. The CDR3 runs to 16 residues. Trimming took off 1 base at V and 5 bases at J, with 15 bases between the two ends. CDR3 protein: CASSQVGSRPHNEQFF. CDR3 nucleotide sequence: TGCGCCAGCAGCCAAGTTGGTAGTCGCCCCCACAATGAGCAGTTCTTC.

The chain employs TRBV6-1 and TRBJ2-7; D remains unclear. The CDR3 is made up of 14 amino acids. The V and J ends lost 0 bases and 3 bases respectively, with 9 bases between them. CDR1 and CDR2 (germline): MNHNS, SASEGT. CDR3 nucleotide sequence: TGTGCCAGCAGTGAAGCGCTTCGACGCTACGAGCAGTACTTC. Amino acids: CASSEALRRYEQYF.

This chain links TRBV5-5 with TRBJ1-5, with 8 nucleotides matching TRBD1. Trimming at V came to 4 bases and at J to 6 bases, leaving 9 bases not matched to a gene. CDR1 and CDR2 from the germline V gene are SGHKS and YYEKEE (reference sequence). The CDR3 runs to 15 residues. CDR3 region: CASSPQTGVGQPQHF. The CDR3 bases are TGTGCCAGCAGCCCCCAGACAGGGGTTGGTCAGCCCCAGCATTTT. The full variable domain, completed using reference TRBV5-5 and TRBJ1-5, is DAGVTQSPTHLIKTRGQQVTLRCSPISGHKSVSWYQQVLGQGPQFIFQYYEKEERGRGNFPDRFSARQFPNYSSELNVNALLLGDSALYLCASSPQTGVGQPQHFGDGTRLSIL.

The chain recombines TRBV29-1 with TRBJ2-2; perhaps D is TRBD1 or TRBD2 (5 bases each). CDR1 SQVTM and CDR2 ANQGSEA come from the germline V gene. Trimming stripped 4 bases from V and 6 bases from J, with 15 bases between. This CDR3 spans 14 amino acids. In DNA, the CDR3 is TGCAGCGTTGTCGGGGCCCATCGGGCCGGGGAGCTGTTTTTT. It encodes CSVVGAHRAGELFF.

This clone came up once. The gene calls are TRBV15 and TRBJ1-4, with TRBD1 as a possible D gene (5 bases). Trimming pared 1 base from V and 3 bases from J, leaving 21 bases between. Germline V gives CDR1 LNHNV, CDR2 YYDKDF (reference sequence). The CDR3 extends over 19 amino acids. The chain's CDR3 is CATSRGQRRGGTANEKLFF. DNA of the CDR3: TGTGCCACCAGCAGAGGGCAAAGGCGTGGGGGGACGGCTAATGAAAAACTGTTTTTT.

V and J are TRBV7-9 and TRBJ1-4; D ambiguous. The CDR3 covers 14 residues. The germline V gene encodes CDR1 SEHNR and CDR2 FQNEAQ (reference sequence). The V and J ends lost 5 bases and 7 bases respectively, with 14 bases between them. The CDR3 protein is CASSVRREAEKLFF. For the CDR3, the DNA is TGTGCCAGCAGCGTTAGGAGGGAAGCTGAAAAACTGTTTTTT.

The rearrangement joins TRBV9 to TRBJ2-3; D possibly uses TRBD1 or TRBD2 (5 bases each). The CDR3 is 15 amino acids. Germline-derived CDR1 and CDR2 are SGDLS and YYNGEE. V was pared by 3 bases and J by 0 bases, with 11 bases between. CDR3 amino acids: CASSAGTASTDTQYF. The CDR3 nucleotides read TGTGCCAGCAGCGCCGGGACGGCTAGCACAGATACGCAGTATTTT.

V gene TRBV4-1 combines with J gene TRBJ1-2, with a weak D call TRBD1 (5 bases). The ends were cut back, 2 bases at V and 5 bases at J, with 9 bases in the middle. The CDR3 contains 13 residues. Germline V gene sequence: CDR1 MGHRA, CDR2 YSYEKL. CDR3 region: CASSQRNRYGYTF. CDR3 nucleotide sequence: TGCGCCAGCAGCCAAAGAAACAGGTATGGCTACACCTTC.

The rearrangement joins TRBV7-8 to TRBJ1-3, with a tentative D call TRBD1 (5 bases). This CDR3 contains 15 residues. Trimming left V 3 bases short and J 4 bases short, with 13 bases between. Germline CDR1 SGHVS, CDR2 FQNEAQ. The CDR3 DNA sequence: TGTGCCAGCAGCTTGTTGGAGGGGACGGGAAACACCATATATTTT. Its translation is CASSLLEGTGNTIYF. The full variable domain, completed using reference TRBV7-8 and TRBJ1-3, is GAGVSQSPRYKVAKRGQDVALRCDPISGHVSLFWYQQALGQGPEFLTYFQNEAQLDKSGLPSDRFFAERPEGSVSTLKIQRTQQEDSAVYLCASSLLEGTGNTIYFGEGSWLTVV.

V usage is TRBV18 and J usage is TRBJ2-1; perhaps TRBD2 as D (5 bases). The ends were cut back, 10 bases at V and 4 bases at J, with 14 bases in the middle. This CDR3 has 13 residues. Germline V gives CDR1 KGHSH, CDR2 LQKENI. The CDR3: CATRRVAYNEQFF. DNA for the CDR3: TGTGCCACTCGGCGGGTGGCTTACAATGAGCAGTTCTTC.

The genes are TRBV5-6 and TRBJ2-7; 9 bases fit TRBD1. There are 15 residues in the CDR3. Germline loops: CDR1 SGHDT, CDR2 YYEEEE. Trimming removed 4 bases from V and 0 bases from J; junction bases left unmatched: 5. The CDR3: CASSTWTGVSYEQYF. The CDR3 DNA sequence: TGTGCCAGCAGCACCTGGACAGGGGTCTCCTACGAGCAGTACTTC.

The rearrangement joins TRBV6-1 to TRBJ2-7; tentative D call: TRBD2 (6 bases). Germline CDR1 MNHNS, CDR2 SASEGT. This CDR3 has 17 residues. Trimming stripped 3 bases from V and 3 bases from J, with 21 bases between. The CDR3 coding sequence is TGTGCCAGCAGTGAGCTGTGGTGGGCGGGAAATGACTACGAGCAGTACTTC. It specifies CASSELWWAGNDYEQYF.

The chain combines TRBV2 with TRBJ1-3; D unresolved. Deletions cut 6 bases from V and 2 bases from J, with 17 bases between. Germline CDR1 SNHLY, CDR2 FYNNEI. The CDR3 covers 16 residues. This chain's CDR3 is CASSPLVWGAGNTIYF. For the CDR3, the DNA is TGTGCCAGCAGCCCCCTTGTCTGGGGAGCTGGAAACACCATATATTTT.

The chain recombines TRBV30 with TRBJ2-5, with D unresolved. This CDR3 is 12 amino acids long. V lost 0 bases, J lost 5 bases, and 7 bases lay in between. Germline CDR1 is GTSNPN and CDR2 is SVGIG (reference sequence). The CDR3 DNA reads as TGTGCCTGGAGTGTATCCAGTGAGACCCAGTACTTC. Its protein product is CAWSVSSETQYF.

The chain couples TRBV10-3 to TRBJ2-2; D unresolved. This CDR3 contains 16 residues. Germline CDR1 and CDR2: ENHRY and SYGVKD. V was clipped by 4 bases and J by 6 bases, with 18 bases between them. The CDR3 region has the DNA TGTGCCATCAGTGGGGTCGCGAGTGGGTATGCCGGGGAGCTGTTTTTT. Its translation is CAISGVASGYAGELFF.

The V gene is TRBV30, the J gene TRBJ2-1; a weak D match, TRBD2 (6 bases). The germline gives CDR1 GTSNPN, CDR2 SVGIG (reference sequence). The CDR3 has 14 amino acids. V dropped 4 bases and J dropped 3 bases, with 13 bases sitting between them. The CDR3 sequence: CAWKRDSLYNEQFF. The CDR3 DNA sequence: TGTGCCTGGAAACGGGACTCACTCTACAATGAGCAGTTCTTC.

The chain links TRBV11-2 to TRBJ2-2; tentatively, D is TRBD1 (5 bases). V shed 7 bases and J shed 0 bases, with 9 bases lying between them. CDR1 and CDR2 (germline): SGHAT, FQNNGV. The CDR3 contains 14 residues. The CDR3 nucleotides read TGTGCCAGCACCTTGACAGCGAACACCGGGGAGCTGTTTTTT. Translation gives CASTLTANTGELFF.

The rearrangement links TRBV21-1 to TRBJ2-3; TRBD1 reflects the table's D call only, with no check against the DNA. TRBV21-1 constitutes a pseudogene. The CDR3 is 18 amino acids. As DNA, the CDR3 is TGTGCCAGCAGCCCCGAATTAGGGACAGGGAAACGCACAGATACGCAGTATTTT. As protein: CASSPELGTGKRTDTQYF.

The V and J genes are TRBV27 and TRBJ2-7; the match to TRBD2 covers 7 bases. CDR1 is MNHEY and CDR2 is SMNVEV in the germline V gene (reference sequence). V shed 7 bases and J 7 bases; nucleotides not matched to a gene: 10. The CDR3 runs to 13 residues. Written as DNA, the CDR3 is TGTGCCAGCACCCCTCGGGGGAGGGATGAGCAGTACTTC. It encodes CASTPRGRDEQYF.

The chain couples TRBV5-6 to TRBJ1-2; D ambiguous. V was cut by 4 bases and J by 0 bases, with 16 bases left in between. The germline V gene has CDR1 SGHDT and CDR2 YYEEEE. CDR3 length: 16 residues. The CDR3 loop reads CASSPLLLESNYGYTF. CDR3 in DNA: TGTGCCAGCAGCCCCCTACTGCTGGAGTCTAACTATGGCTACACCTTC.

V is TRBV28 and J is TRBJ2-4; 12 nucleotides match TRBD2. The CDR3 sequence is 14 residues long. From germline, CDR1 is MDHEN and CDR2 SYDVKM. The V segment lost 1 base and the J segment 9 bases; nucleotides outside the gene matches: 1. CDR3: CASSLLGLAGIQYF. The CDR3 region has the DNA TGTGCCAGCAGTTTATTGGGACTAGCGGGCATTCAGTACTTC.

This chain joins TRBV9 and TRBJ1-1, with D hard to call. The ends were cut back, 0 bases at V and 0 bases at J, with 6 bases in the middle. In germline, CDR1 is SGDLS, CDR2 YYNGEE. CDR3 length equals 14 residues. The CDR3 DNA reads TGTGCCAGCAGCGTAGCCGGGATGAACACTGAAGCTTTCTTT. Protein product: CASSVAGMNTEAFF.

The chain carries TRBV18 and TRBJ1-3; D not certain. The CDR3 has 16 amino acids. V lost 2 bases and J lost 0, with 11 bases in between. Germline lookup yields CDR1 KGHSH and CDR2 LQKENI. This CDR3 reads CASSPYSDASGNTIYF. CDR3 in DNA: TGTGCCAGCTCACCATACAGCGATGCCTCTGGAAACACCATATATTTT. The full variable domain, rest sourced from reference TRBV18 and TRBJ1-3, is NAGVMQNPRHLVRRRGQEARLRCSPMKGHSHVYWYRQLPEEGLKFMVYLQKENIIDESGMPKERFSAEFPKEGPSILRIQQVVRGDSAAYFCASSPYSDASGNTIYFGEGSWLTVV.

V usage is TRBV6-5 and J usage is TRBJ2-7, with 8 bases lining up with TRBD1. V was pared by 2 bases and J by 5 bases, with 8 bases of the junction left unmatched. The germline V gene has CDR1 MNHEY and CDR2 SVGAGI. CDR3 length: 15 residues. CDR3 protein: CASSYQRQGKHEQYF. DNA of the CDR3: TGTGCCAGCAGTTACCAACGACAGGGGAAGCACGAGCAGTACTTC.

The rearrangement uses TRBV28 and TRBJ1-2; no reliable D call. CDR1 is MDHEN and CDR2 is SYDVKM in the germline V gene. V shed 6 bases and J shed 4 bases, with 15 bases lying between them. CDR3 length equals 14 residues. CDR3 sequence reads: CASSRVHGTYGYTF. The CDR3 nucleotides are TGTGCCAGCAGCCGGGTACATGGAACCTATGGCTACACCTTC.

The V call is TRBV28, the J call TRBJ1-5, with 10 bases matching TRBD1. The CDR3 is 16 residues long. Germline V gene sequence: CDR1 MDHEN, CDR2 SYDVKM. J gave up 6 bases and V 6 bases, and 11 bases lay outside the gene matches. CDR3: CASRPRDRGQSQPQHF. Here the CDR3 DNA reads TGTGCCAGCAGACCCAGAGACAGGGGGCAGAGTCAGCCCCAGCATTTT.